What follows are 10 T cell receptor beta chains derived from one specimen sequenced in a study of T cell changes during pregnancy in multiple sclerosis. Sequenced by immunoSEQ multiplex PCR; TCRdb stores in-frame clones only, minus some. The sample comprises over 45,000 clones, roughly nine tenths of which are singletons, and under 0.45% rests with the top ten. Sequenced here: CD4+ T cells from peripheral blood mononuclear cells, sampled in the third trimester of pregnancy. These receptors were collected from a female donor with multiple sclerosis, enrolled in a pregnancy study.

V gene TRBV30 combines with J gene TRBJ1-5; D is unclear. The CDR3 has 12 amino acids. V gave up 8 bases and J gave up 3 bases, with 11 bases separating them. In germline, CDR1 is GTSNPN, CDR2 SVGIG (reference sequence). DNA for the CDR3: TGTGCCGGAGGACGCAACAATCAGCCCCAGCATTTT. Translated: CAGGRNNQPQHF.

The chain joins TRBV11-1 to TRBJ2-7, with TRBD1 matching 7 bases. This CDR3 spans 12 amino acids. In germline, CDR1 is SGHAT, CDR2 FQDESV (reference sequence). Trimming cost V 8 bases and J 2 bases; bases outside gene matches: 3. The CDR3 region is CASGDRAYEQYF. The CDR3 region has the DNA TGTGCCAGCGGGGACAGAGCCTACGAGCAGTACTTC.

The chain employs TRBV30 and TRBJ2-2, with TRBD1 matching 7 bases. The germline gives CDR1 GTSNPN, CDR2 SVGIG (reference sequence). The V and J ends lost 5 bases and 6 bases, in that order; junction bases with no gene match: 6. The CDR3 has 13 amino acids. The CDR3 coding sequence is TGTGCCTGGGGAACAGGGGTGGCCGGGGAGCTGTTTTTT. Residues: CAWGTGVAGELFF.

The gene calls are TRBV5-8 and TRBJ1-5; no clear D gene. This CDR3 spans 17 amino acids. The germline V gene encodes CDR1 SGHTS and CDR2 YDEGEE. The ends were cut back, 4 bases at V and 2 bases at J, with 19 bases in the middle. The CDR3 sequence: CASSRESMEYGNQPQHF. The CDR3 DNA reads TGTGCCAGCAGCAGGGAGTCCATGGAGTATGGCAATCAGCCCCAGCATTTT.

This clone has just one count. The V and J genes are TRBV19 and TRBJ2-5; 16 bases fit TRBD2. Germline V CDR1 and CDR2: LNHDA, SQIVND (reference sequence). V lost 3 bases and J lost 4; bases outside the gene matches: 11. There are 19 residues in the CDR3. The CDR3 DNA reads TGTGCCAGTAGTATCATAGTAGGGACTAGCGGGGGGGCCAGAGAGACCCAGTACTTC. This encodes CASSIIVGTSGGARETQYF.

This chain uses TRBV7-8 with TRBJ2-3, with D possibly matching TRBD2 (6 bases). This CDR3 comprises 14 residues. V dropped 7 bases and J dropped 3 bases, with 14 bases sitting between them. Germline values: CDR1 SGHVS, CDR2 FQNEAQ. CDR3 bases: TGTGCCAGCACCGTTAGGGAGGCTACAGATACGCAGTATTTT. It yields the protein CASTVREATDTQYF.

This chain uses TRBV5-1 with TRBJ2-1; 12 bases match TRBD2. The CDR3 contains 14 residues. Germline CDR1 is SGHRS and CDR2 is YFSETQ. V was pared by 6 bases and J by 8 bases, with 6 bases of the junction left unmatched. CDR3 residues: CASNQGLAGDEQFF. The CDR3, as DNA: TGCGCCAGCAACCAGGGACTAGCGGGCGATGAGCAGTTCTTC.

The gene calls are TRBV9 and TRBJ2-3; D might be TRBD2 (6 bases). The CDR3 length is 15 residues. Trimming shortened V by 0 bases and J by 1 base, and 9 bases separated the two germline ends. The germline gives CDR1 SGDLS, CDR2 YYNGEE. CDR3 amino acids: CASSVVAVRTDTQYF. The CDR3 nucleotides are TGTGCCAGCAGCGTAGTAGCGGTTCGCACAGATACGCAGTATTTT.

The chain couples TRBV5-1 to TRBJ1-2; 12 bases line up with TRBD1. The junction had 8 bases not matched to a gene; V was cut back by 0 bases and J by 8 bases. The germline V gene encodes CDR1 SGHRS and CDR2 YFSETQ. This CDR3 is built from 16 residues. The DNA for the CDR3 is TGCGCCAGCAGCTTGGCCCCGGGACAGGGGGCGGAGGGCTACACCTTC. This translates into CASSLAPGQGAEGYTF.

The chain recombines TRBV20-1 with TRBJ2-5; D gene ambiguous. This CDR3 contains 10 residues. V lost 5 bases and J 2 bases, leaving 3 bases between the germline ends. Germline V CDR1 and CDR2: DFQATT, SNEGSKA (reference sequence). The CDR3 nucleotides are TGCAGTGCTTCTCAAGAGACCCAGTACTTC. Protein: CSASQETQYF.